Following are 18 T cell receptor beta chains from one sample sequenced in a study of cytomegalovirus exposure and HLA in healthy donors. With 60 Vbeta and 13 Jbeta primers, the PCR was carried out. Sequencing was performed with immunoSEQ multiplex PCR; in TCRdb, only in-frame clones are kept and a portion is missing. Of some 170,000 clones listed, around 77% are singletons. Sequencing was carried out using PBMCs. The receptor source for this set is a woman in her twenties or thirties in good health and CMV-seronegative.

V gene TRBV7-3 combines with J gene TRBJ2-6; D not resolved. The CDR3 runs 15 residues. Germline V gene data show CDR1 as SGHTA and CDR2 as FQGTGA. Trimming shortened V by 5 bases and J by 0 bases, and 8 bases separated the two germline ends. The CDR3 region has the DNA TGTGCCAGCAGCCCAACAAACTCTGGGGCCAACGTCCTGACTTTC. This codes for CASSPTNSGANVLTF.

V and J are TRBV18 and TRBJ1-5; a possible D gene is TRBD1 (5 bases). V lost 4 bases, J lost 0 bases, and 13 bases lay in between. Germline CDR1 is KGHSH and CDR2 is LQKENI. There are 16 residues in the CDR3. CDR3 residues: CASSLGAGNSNQPQHF. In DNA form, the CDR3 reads TGTGCCAGCTCACTTGGGGCGGGAAATAGCAATCAGCCCCAGCATTTT.

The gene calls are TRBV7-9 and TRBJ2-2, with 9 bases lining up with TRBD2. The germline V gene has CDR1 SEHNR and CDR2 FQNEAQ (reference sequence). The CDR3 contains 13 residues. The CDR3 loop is CDASGENPGELFF. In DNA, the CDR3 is TGTGACGCTAGCGGGGAAAACCCCGGGGAGCTGTTTTTT.

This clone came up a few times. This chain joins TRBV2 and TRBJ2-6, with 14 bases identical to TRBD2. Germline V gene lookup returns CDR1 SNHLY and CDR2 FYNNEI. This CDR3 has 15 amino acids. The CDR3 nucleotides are TGTGCAGGGACTAGCGGGAGTTCTGGGGCCAACGTCCTGACTTTC. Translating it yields CAGTSGSSGANVLTF.

The CDR3 sequence is CAWRQHRGTRGTNEKLFF. DNA for the CDR3: TGTGCCTGGAGACAACATCGGGGCACTAGGGGGACTAATGAAAAACTGTTTTTT. The J gene is TRBJ1-4, the V gene TRBV30; a weak D match, TRBD1 (6 bases). The V end was cut by 3 bases, the J end by 2 bases, with 22 bases between. CDR1 and CDR2 (germline): GTSNPN, SVGIG (reference sequence). The CDR3 sequence is 18 residues long.

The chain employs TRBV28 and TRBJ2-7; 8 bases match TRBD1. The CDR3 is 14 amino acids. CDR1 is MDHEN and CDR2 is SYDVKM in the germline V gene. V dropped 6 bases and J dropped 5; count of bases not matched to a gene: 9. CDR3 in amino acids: CASRESTGVNEQYF. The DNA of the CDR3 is TGTGCCAGCAGAGAATCGACAGGGGTGAACGAGCAGTACTTC.

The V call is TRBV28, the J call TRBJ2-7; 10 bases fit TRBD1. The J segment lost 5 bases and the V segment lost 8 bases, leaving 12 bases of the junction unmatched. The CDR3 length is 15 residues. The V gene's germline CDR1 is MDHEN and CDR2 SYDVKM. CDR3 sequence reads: CASLGFGTGVHEQYF. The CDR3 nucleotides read TGTGCCAGCCTAGGATTCGGGACAGGGGTCCACGAGCAGTACTTC.

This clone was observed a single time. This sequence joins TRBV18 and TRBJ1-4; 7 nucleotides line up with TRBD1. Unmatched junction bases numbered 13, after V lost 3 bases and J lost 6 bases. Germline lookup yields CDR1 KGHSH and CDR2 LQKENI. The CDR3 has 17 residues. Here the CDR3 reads CASSPGTEGLSYEKLFF. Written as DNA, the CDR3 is TGTGCCAGCTCACCGGGGACAGAAGGGTTGTCTTATGAAAAACTGTTTTTT.

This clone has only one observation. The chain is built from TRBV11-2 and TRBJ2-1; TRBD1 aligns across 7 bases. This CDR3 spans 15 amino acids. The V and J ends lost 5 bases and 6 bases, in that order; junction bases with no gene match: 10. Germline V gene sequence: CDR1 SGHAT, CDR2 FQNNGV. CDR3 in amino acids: CASSNRGIFRNEQFF. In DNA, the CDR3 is TGTGCCAGCAGCAACAGGGGAATATTCCGCAATGAGCAGTTCTTC.

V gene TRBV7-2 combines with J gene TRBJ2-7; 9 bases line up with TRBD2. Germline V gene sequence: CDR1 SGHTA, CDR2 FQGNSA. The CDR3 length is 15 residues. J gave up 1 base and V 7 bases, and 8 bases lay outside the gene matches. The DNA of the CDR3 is TGTGCCAGCACCACTTCGGCGGGAGGGTCCTACGAGCAGTACTTC. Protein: CASTTSAGGSYEQYF.

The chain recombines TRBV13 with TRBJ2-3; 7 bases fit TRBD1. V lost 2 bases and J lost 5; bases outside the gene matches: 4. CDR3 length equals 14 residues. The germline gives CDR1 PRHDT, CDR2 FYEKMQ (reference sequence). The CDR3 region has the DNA TGTGCCAGCAGCTTAAACGCAGGGGGAGATACGCAGTATTTT. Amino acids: CASSLNAGGDTQYF.

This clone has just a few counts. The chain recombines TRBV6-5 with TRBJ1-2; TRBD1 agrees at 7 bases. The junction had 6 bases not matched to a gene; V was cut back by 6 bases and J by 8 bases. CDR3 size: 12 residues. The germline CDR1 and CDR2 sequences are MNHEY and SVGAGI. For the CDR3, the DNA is TGTGCCAGCAGACCGACAGGGAGAGGCTACACCTTC. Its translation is CASRPTGRGYTF.

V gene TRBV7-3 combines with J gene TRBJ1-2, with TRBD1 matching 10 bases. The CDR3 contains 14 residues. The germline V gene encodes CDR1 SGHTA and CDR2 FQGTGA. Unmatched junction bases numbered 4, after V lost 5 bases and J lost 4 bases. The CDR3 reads CASSATGGSYGYTF. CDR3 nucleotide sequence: TGTGCCAGCAGCGCGACAGGGGGCAGCTATGGCTACACCTTC. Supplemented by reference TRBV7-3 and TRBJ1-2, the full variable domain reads GAGVSQTPSNKVTEKGKYVELRCDPISGHTALYWYRQSLGQGPEFLIYFQGTGAADDSGLPNDRFFAVRPEGSVSTLKIQRTERGDSAVYLCASSATGGSYGYTFGSGTRLTVV.

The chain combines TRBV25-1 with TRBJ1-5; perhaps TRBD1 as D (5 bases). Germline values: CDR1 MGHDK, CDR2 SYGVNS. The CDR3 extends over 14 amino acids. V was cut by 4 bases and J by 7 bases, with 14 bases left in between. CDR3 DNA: TGTGCCAGCAGTGGTTCAGGGATAAGGCAGCCCCAGCATTTT. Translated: CASSGSGIRQPQHF.

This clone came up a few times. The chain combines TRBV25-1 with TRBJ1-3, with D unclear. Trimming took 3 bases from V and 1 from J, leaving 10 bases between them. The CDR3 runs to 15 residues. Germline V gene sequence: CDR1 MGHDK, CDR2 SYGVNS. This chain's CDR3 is CASSDPRLSGNTIYF. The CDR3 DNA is TGTGCCAGCAGTGACCCCAGATTATCTGGAAACACCATATATTTT. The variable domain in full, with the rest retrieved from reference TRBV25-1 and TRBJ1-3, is EADIYQTPRYLVIGTGKKITLECSQTMGHDKMYWYQQDPGMELHLIHYSYGVNSTEKGDLSSESTVSRIRTEHFPLTLESARPSHTSQYLCASSDPRLSGNTIYFGEGSWLTVV.

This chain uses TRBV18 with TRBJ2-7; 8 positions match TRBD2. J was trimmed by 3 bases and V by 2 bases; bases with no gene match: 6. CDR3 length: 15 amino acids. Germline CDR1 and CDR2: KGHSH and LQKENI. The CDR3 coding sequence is TGTGCCAGCTCACCAGCGGCGGGAGGAAACTACGAGCAGTACTTC. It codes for CASSPAAGGNYEQYF.

The CDR3 nucleotides are TGTGCCAGCAGTGAAATCCCAGGGAGGGACCAGTGGCTTAACAATGAGCAGTTCTTC. Protein: CASSEIPGRDQWLNNEQFF. The chain joins TRBV2 to TRBJ2-1; 7 bases are a match to TRBD2. V trimming: 2 bases; J trimming: 5 bases; junction bases outside the gene matches: 18. This CDR3 region has 19 residues. The V gene's germline CDR1 is SNHLY and CDR2 FYNNEI.

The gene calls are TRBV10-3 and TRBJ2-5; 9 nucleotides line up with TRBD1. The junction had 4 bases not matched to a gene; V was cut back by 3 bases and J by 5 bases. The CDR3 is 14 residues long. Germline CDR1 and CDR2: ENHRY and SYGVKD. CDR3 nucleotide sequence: TGTGCCATCAGTGACCCGGACAGGGGTGAGACCCAGTACTTC. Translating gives CAISDPDRGETQYF.